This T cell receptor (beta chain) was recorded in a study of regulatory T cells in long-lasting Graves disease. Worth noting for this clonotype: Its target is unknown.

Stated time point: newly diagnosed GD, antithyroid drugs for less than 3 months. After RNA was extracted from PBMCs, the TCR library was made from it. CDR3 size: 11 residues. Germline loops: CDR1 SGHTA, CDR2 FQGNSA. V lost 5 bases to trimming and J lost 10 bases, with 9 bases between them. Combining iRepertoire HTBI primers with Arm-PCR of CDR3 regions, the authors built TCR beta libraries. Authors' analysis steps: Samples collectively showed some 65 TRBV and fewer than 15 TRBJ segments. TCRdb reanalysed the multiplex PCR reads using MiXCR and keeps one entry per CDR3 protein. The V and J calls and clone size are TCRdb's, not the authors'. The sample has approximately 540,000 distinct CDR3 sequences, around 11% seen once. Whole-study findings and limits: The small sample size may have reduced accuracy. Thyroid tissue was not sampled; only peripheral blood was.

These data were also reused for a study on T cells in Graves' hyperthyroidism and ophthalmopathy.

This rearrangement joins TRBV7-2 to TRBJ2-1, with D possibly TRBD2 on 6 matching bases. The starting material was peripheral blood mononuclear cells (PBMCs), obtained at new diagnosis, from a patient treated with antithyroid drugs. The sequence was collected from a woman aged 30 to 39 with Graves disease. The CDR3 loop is CASSQSGEQFF. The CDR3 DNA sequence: TGTGCCAGCAGCCAAAGCGGGGAGCAGTTCTTC.